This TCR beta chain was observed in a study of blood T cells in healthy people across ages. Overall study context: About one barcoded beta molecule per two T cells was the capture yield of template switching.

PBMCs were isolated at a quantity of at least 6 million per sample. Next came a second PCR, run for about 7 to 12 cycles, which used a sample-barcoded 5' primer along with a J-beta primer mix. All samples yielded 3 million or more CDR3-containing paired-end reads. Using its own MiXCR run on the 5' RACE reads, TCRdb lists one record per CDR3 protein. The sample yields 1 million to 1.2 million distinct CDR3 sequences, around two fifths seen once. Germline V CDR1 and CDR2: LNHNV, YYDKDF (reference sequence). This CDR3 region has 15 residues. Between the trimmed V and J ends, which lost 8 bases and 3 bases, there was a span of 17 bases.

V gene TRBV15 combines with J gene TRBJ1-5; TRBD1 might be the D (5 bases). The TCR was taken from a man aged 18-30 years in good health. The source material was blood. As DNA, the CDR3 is TGTGCCACCCGGCAGGGTCGGCCCTCCAATCAGCCCCAGCATTTT. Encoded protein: CATRQGRPSNQPQHF.